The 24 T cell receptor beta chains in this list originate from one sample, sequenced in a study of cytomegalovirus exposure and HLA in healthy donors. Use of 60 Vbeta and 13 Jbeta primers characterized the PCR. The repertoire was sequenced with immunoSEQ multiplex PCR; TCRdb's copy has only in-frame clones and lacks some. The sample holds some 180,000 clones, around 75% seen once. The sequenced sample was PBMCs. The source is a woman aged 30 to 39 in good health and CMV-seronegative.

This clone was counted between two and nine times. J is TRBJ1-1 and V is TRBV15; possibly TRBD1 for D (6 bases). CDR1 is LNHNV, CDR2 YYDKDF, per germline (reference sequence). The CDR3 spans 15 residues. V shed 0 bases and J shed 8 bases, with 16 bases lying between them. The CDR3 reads CATSRDPARGPEAFF. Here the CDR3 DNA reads TGTGCCACCAGCAGAGATCCCGCCAGGGGCCCAGAAGCTTTCTTT.

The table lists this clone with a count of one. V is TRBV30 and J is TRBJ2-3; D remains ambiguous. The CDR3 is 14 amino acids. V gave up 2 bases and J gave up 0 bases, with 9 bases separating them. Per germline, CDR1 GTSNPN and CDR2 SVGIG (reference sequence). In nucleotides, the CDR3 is TGTGCCTGGAGTTTGAGTCTTAGCACAGATACGCAGTATTTT. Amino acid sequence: CAWSLSLSTDTQYF.

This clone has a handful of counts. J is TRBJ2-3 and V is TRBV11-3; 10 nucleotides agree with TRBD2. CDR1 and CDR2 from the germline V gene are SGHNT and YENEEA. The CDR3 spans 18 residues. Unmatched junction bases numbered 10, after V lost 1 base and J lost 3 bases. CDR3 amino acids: CASSLALTSGKRTDTQYF. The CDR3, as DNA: TGTGCCAGCAGCTTAGCTTTAACTAGCGGGAAGAGGACAGATACGCAGTATTTT. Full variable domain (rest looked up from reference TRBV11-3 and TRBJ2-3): EAGVVQSPRYKIIEKKQPVAFWCNPISGHNTLYWYLQNLGQGPELLIRYENEEAVDDSQLPKDRFSAERLKGVDSTLKIQPAELGDSAVYLCASSLALTSGKRTDTQYFGPGTRLTVL.

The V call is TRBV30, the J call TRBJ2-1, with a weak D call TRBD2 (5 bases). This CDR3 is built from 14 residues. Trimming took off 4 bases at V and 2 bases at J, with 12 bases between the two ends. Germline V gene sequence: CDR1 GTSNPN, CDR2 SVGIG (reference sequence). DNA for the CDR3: TGTGCCTGGACGGGCGGGTCCCCCTACAATGAGCAGTTCTTC. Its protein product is CAWTGGSPYNEQFF.

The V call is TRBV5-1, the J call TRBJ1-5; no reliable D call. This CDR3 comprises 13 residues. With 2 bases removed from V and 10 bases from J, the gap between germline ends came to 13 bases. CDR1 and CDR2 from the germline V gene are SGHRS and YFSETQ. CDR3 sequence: CASSLGGGSPQHF. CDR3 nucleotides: TGCGCCAGCAGCTTAGGTGGCGGCAGTCCCCAGCATTTT.

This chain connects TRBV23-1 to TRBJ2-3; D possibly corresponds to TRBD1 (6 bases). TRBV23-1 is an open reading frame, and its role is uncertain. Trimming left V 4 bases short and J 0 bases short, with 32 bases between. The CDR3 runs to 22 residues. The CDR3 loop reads CASSRERPRSAGDIESTDTQYF. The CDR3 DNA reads TGCGCCAGCAGTCGTGAAAGACCTCGTTCGGCAGGGGACATTGAGAGCACAGATACGCAGTATTTT.

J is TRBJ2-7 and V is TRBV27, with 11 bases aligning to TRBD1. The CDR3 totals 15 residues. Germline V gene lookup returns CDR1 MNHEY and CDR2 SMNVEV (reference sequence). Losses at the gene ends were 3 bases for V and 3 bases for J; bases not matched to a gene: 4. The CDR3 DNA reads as TGTGCCAGCAGTTTGGCCGGGACAGGGGGCTACGAGCAGTACTTC. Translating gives CASSLAGTGGYEQYF.

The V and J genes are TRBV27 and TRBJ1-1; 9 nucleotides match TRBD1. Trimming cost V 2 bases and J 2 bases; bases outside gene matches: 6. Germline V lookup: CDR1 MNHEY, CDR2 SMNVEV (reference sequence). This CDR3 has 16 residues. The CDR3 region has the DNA TGTGCCAGCAGTTTACAGGGACAGGGAGTCAACACTGAAGCTTTCTTT. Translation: CASSLQGQGVNTEAFF.

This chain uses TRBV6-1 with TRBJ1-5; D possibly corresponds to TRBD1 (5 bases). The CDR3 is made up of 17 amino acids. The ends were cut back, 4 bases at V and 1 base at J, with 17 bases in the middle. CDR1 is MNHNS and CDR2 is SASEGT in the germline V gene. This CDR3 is CASSAHRMQGSNQPQHF. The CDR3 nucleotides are TGTGCCAGCAGTGCCCATAGGATGCAGGGAAGCAATCAGCCCCAGCATTTT.

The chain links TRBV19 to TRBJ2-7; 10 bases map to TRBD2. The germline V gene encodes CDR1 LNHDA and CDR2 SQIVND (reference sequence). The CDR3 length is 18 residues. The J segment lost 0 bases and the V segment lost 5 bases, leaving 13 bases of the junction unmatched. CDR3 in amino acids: CASSESLTSGASSYEQYF. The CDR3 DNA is TGTGCCAGTAGTGAATCTCTCACTAGCGGGGCCAGCTCCTACGAGCAGTACTTC.

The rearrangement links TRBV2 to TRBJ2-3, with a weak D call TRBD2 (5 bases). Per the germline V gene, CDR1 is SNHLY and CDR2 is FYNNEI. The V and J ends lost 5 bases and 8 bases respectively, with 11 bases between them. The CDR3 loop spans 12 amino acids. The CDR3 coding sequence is TGTGCCAGCAGTAATCTAGCACTTACGCAGTATTTT. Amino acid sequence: CASSNLALTQYF.

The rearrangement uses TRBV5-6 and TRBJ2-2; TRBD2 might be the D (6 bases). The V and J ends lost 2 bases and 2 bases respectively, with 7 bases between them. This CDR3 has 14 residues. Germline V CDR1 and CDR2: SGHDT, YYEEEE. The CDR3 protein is CASSFGTNTGELFF. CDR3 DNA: TGTGCCAGCAGCTTCGGGACTAACACCGGGGAGCTGTTTTTT.

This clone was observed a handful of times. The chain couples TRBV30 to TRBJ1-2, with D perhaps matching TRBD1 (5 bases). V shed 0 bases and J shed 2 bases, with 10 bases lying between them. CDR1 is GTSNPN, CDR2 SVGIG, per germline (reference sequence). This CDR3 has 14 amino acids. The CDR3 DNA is TGTGCCTGGAGTGTAGGGGTCCGAAACTATGGCTACACCTTC. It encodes CAWSVGVRNYGYTF.

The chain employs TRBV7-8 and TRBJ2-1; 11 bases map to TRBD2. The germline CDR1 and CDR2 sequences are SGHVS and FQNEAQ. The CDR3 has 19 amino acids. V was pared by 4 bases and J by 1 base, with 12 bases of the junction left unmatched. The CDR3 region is CASSYPGLAEYSSYNEQFF. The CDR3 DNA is TGTGCCAGCAGCTATCCGGGACTAGCGGAGTATTCATCCTACAATGAGCAGTTCTTC.

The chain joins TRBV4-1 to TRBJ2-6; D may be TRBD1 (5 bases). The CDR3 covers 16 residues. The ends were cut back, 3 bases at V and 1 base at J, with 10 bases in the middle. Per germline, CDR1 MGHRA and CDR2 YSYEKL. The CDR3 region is CASSHRQSSGANVLTF. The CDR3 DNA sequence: TGCGCCAGCAGCCACAGACAGTCTTCTGGGGCCAACGTCCTGACTTTC.

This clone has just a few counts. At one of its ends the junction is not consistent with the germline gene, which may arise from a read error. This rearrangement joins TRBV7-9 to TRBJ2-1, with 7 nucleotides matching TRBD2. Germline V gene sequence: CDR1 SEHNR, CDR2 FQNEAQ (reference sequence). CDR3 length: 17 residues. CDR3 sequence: CSSSLVAGRGSYNEQFF. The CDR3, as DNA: TGTTCCAGCAGCTTAGTTGCTGGGAGGGGCTCCTACAATGAGCAGTTCTTC.

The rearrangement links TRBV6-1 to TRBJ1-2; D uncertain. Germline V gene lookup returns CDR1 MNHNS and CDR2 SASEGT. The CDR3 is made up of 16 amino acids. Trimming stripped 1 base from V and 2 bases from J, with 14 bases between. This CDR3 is CASSEVFRQANYGYTF. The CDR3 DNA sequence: TGTGCCAGCAGTGAAGTTTTCCGGCAGGCGAACTATGGCTACACCTTC.

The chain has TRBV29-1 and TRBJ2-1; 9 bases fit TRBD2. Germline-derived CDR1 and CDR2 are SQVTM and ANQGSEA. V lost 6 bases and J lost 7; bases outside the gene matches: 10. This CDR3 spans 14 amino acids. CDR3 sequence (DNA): TGCAGCGTCCCGGGACTAGCATTGTTTAATGAGCAGTTCTTC. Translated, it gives CSVPGLALFNEQFF.

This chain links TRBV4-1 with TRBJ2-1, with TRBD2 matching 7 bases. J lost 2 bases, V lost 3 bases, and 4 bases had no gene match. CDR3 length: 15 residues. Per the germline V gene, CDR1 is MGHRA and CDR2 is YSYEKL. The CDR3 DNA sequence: TGCGCCAGCAGCCAGGGGACTACACCCTACAATGAGCAGTTCTTC. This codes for CASSQGTTPYNEQFF.

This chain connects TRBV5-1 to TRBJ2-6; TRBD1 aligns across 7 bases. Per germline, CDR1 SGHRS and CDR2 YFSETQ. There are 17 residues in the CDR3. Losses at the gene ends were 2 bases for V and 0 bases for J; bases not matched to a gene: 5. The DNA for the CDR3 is TGCGCCAGCAGCTTCCTGACAGGGCTCTCTGGGGCCAACGTCCTGACTTTC. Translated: CASSFLTGLSGANVLTF.

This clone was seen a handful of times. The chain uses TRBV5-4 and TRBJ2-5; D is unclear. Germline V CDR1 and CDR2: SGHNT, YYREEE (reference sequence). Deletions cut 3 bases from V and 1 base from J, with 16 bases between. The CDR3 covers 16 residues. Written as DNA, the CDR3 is TGTGCCAGCAGCTCCTCCCTGGCAGTATCCCAAGAGACCCAGTACTTC. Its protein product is CASSSSLAVSQETQYF.

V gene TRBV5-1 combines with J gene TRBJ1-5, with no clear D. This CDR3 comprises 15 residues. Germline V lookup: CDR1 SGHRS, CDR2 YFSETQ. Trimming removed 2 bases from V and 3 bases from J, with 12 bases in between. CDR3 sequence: CASSLLGRDNQPQHF. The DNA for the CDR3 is TGCGCCAGCAGCTTATTAGGGAGAGACAATCAGCCCCAGCATTTT.

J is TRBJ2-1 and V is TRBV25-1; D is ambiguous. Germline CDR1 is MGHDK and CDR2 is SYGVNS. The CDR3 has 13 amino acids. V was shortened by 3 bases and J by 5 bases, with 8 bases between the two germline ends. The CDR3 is CASSEGRHNEQFF. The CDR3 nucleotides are TGTGCCAGCAGTGAGGGCAGGCACAATGAGCAGTTCTTC. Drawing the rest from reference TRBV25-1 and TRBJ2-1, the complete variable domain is EADIYQTPRYLVIGTGKKITLECSQTMGHDKMYWYQQDPGMELHLIHYSYGVNSTEKGDLSSESTVSRIRTEHFPLTLESARPSHTSQYLCASSEGRHNEQFFGPGTRLTVL.

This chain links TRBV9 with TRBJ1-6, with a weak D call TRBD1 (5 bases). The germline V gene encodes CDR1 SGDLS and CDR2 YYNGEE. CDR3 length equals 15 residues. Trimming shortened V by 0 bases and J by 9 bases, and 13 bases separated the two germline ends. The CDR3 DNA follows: TGTGCCAGCAGCGTAGAGGGGCAGGGCAGTTCACCCCTCCACTTT. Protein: CASSVEGQGSSPLHF.